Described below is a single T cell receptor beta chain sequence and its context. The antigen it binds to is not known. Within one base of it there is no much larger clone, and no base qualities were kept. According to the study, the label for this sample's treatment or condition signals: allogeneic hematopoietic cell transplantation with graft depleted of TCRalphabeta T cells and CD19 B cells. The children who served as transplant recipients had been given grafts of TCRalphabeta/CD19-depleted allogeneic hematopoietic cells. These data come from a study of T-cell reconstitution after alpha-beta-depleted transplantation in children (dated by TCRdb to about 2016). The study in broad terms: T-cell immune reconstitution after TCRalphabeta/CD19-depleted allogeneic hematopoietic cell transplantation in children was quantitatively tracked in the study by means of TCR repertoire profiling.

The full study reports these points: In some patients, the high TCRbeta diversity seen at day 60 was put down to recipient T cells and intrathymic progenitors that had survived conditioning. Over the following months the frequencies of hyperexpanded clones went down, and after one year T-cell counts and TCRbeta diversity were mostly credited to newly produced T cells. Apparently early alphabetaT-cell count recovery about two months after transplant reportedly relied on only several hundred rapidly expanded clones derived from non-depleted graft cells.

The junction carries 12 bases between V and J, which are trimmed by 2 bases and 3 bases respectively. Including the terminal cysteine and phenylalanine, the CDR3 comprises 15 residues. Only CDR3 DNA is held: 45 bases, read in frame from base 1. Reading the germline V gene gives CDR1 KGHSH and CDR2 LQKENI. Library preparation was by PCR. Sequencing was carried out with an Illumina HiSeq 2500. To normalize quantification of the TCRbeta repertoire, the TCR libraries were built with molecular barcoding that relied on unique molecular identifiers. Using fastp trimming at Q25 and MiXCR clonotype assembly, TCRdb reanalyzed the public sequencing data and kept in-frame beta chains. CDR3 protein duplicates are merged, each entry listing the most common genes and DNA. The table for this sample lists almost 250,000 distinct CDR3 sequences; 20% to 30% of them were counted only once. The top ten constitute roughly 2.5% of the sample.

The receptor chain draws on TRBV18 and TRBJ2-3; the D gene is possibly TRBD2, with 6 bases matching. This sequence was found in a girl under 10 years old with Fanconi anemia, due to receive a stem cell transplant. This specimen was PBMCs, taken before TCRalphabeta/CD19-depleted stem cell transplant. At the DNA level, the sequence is TGTGCCAGCTCACCAATTCCGGGAGTGACAGATACGCAGTATTTT. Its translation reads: CASSPIPGVTDTQYF. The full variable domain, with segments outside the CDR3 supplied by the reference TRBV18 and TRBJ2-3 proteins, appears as NAGVMQNPRHLVRRRGQEARLRCSPMKGHSHVYWYRQLPEEGLKFMVYLQKENIIDESGMPKERFSAEFPKEGPSILRIQQVVRGDSAAYFCASSPIPGVTDTQYFGPGTRLTVL.